This paragraph reports one T cell receptor beta chain. This record belongs to a study of blood T cell repertoires in COVID-19. Study overall: From T cells, B-cell-depleted T cells, or PBMCs came the material, which was cDNA or gDNA.

Per the study methods: For nucleated cells, counts were estimated from reference gene primer amplification. This table comes from immunoSEQ multiplex PCR, and its TCRdb copy is limited to in-frame clones, with some not included. The V and J calls and the clone size are those of that table, but D and trimming were determined from the DNA. The data show about 11,000 clones, almost 85% seen once. Germline assignment: CDR1 MNHEY and CDR2 SMNVEV (reference sequence). There are 15 residues in the CDR3. Unmatched junction bases numbered 9, after V lost 5 bases and J lost 4 bases. This TCR derives from a man aged 50 or older with active COVID-19. The genes are TRBV27 and TRBJ2-7; 9 bases match TRBD2. The sample was peripheral blood. The CDR3 protein is CASSPFGTSKYEQYF. DNA for the CDR3: TGTGCCAGCAGTCCATTCGGGACTAGCAAGTACGAGCAGTACTTC.